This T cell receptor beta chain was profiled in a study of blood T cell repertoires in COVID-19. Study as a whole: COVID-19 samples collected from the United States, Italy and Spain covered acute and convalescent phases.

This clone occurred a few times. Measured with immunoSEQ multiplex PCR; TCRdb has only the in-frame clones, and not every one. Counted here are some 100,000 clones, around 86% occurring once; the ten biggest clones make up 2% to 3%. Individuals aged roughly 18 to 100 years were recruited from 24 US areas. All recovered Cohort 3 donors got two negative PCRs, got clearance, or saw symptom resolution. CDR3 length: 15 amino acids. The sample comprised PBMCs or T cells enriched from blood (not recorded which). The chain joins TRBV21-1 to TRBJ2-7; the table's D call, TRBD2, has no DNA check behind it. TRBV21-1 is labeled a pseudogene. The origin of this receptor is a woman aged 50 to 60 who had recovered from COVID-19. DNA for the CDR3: TGTGCCAGCAGCAACGGGACTAGCGGCACCTACGAGCAGTACTTC. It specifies CASSNGTSGTYEQYF.